This TCR beta chain stems from a study of long-term antiretroviral therapy in people with HIV. An immunoSEQ assay, version v3.0, was performed at survey level. TCRdb's copy holds only in-frame clones and misses some; the assay was immunoSEQ multiplex PCR. In the table there are about 43,000 clones, approximately 86% of which are singletons. The study's findings and limits: From about 2003 to 2018, blood was obtained, possibly while participants received older ART regimens. Clones that had undergone expansion before ART prevailed in the repertoire throughout all time points. For ART adherence, viral resistance and therapy changes, no data were available.

Remarks on this clone: Its antigen is currently unknown.

Germline V gene data show CDR1 as MNHNS and CDR2 as SASEGT. The CDR3 runs 15 residues. V was pared by 2 bases and J by 4 bases, with 14 bases between. From each donor, at least one pre-ART PBMC sample and at least two post-ART PBMC samples were obtained. The chain joins TRBV6-1 to TRBJ1-1, with D perhaps TRBD1 (6 bases). The TCR sequence derives from a woman between 50 and 59 years old with HIV. The material sequenced was unsorted PBMCs, taken 0.1 years before starting antiretroviral therapy. The CDR3 region is CASSESWGPSTEAFF. In DNA form, the CDR3 reads TGTGCCAGCAGTGAAAGCTGGGGGCCAAGCACTGAAGCTTTCTTT.